The 6 T cell receptor beta chains below all came from one sample that was sequenced in a study of blood T cell repertoires in COVID-19. Measured with immunoSEQ multiplex PCR; TCRdb has only the in-frame clones, and not every one. The table shows 450,000 or so clones, with 90% occurring only once. Sample: PBMCs or T cells enriched from blood (not recorded which). These receptor sequences come from a man aged 18 to 29 who had recovered from COVID-19.

The rearrangement links TRBV19 to TRBJ1-5; D remains unclear. Trimming stripped 2 bases from V and 8 bases from J, with 13 bases between. Germline values: CDR1 LNHDA, CDR2 SQIVND (reference sequence). The CDR3 runs 14 residues. CDR3 sequence reads: CASSIFFSREPQHF. The CDR3 nucleotides are TGTGCCAGTAGTATATTTTTCTCGAGAGAGCCCCAGCATTTT. Looking up the rest from reference TRBV19 and TRBJ1-5 gives the full variable domain: DGGITQSPKYLFRKEGQNVTLSCEQNLNHDAMYWYRQDPGQGLRLIYYSQIVNDFQKGDIAEGYSVSREKKESFPLTVTSAQKNPTAFYLCASSIFFSREPQHFGDGTRLSIL.

The chain carries TRBV2 and TRBJ1-1; the D gene is possibly TRBD1 (5 bases). V was trimmed by 5 bases and J by 6 bases, leaving 19 bases between them. CDR3 size: 15 residues. Germline V CDR1 and CDR2: SNHLY, FYNNEI. As DNA, the CDR3 is TGTGCCAGCAGTAGAGACTCGGGACTGGCCTCTGAAGCTTTCTTT. It encodes CASSRDSGLASEAFF.

The chain is built from TRBV9 and TRBJ1-5; D is unresolved. V was pared by 3 bases and J by 0 bases, with 10 bases between. Germline V lookup: CDR1 SGDLS, CDR2 YYNGEE. The CDR3 contains 15 residues. The CDR3 DNA sequence: TGTGCCAGCAGCGCTGCAGGACTTAGCAATCAGCCCCAGCATTTT. Residues: CASSAAGLSNQPQHF.

This chain connects TRBV13 to TRBJ2-1; D perhaps matches TRBD2 (6 bases). The germline CDR1 and CDR2 sequences are PRHDT and FYEKMQ (reference sequence). This CDR3 has 13 amino acids. Trimming took off 4 bases at V and 8 bases at J, with 12 bases between the two ends. Here the CDR3 reads CASSSRLDHEQFF. CDR3 nucleotide sequence: TGTGCCAGCAGCTCTCGACTAGATCATGAGCAGTTCTTC.

The chain is built from TRBV11-2 and TRBJ1-1; 7 bases are shared with TRBD1. CDR3 length: 15 amino acids. Germline V gene lookup returns CDR1 SGHAT and CDR2 FQNNGV. V shed 2 bases and J 1 base; nucleotides not matched to a gene: 4. For the CDR3, the DNA is TGTGCCAGCAGCTTAACGGCAGGGGGGAACACTGAAGCTTTCTTT. It translates to CASSLTAGGNTEAFF.

This chain uses TRBV10-3 with TRBJ1-6, with 9 bases lining up with TRBD1. Germline trimming cut 2 bases from V and 10 bases from J; bases unmatched to any gene: 6. Germline V gene data show CDR1 as ENHRY and CDR2 as SYGVKD. The CDR3 sequence is 15 residues long. CDR3 sequence reads: CAISEAGTGQSPLHF. In nucleotides, the CDR3 is TGTGCCATCAGTGAGGCCGGGACAGGGCAATCACCCCTCCACTTT.